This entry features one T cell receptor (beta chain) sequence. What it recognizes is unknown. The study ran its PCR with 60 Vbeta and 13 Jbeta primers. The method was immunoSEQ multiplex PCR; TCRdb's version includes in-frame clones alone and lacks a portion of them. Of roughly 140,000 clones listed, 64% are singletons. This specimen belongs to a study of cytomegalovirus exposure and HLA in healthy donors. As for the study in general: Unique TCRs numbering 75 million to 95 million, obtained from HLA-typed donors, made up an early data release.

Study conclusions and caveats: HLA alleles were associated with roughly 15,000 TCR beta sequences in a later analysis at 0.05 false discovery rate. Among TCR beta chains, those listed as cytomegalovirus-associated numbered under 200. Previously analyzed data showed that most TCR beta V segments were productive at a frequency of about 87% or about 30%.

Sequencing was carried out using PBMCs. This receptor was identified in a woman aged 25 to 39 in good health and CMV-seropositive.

The CDR3 DNA sequence: TGTGCTAGTGCCCCAACCCAGGGGGTGGGGCCGAGCTCCTACAATGAGCAGTTCTTC. Protein product: CASAPTQGVGPSSYNEQFF. The rearrangement joins TRBV12-5 to TRBJ2-1, with 7 positions matching TRBD1. After removal of 7 bases from V and 0 bases from J, the junction contained 18 bases not matched to a gene. CDR3 length: 19 residues. CDR1 is LGHNT, CDR2 FRNRAP, per germline.